Listed here is a single T cell receptor beta chain. Its antigen is unidentified. Researchers reported that TCR beta cDNA libraries carried unique molecular identifiers. TCRdb re-called the PCR reads through MiXCR, storing one row per CDR3 protein. The sample shows about 820,000 distinct CDR3 sequences, around 53% of them seen only once. The record originates from a study of post-analysis software for immune sequencing data. Study in general: The disease courses spanned relapsing-remitting, secondary progressive and progressive-relapsing forms of multiple sclerosis. Study-wide points: Samples from one preparation batch, clustered by F measure, grouped strongly together.

The sequenced sample was blood. This receptor was obtained from a girl between 10 and 17 years old with multiple sclerosis.

The CDR3, as DNA: TGTGCCAGCAGCCTCCCCGGGACCGCCTCTAGATACGAGCAGTACTTC. Translating gives CASSLPGTASRYEQYF. The gene calls are TRBV7-3 and TRBJ2-7, with D tentatively TRBD1 or TRBD2 (5 bases each). CDR3 length: 16 residues. Trimming removed 5 bases from V and 4 bases from J, with 21 bases in between. Germline loops: CDR1 SGHTA, CDR2 FQGTGA. The full variable domain, in which reference TRBV7-3 and TRBJ2-7 provide the parts outside the CDR3, is GAGVSQTPSNKVTEKGKYVELRCDPISGHTALYWYRQSLGQGPEFLIYFQGTGAADDSGLPNDRFFAVRPEGSVSTLKIQRTERGDSAVYLCASSLPGTASRYEQYFGPGTRLTVT.